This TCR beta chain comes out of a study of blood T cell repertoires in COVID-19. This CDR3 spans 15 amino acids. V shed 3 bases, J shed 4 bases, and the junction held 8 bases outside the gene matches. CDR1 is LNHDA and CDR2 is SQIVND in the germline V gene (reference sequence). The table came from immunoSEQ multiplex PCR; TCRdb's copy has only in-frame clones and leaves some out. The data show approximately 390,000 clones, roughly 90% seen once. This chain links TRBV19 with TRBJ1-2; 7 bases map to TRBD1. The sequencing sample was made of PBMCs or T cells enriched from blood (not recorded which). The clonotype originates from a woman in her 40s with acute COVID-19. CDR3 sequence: CASSILAGQAYGYTF. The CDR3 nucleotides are TGTGCCAGTAGTATCTTAGCTGGACAGGCCTATGGCTACACCTTC.